This T cell receptor beta chain comes out of a study of radiotherapy plus CTLA-4 blockade in lung cancer. This clone was recorded once. The method was immunoSEQ multiplex PCR; TCRdb's version includes in-frame clones alone and lacks a portion of them. The data hold 50,000 to 65,000 clones, with 75% to 80% observed a single time. The CDR3 runs 15 residues. V lost 3 bases, J lost 1 base, and 3 bases stayed unmatched. Germline loops: CDR1 SGDLS, CDR2 YYNGEE. The chain is built from TRBV9 and TRBJ2-2, with 7 bases matching TRBD1. The source of this sequence is a human donor with non-small cell lung cancer whose response to radiotherapy plus ipilimumab could not be evaluated. Sequencing was performed on peripheral blood, taken from a patient treated with radiotherapy plus ipilimumab. The CDR3 loop reads CASSGDSLNTGELFF. DNA for the CDR3: TGTGCCAGCAGCGGGGACAGTTTGAACACCGGGGAGCTGTTTTTT.